The next 21 T cell receptor beta chains were all read from a single sample in a study of CD8+CD57+ T cells in acquired aplastic anemia. Using genomic DNA as the template, TCR beta VDJ and CDR3 profiling was carried out. Each CDR3 protein is one row after TCRdb ran MiXCR on the reads. The sample lists approximately 220,000 distinct CDR3 sequences, around 45% occurring once. Patients who underwent sequencing had shown CD8+CD57+ cell expansion by flow cytometry. The sequencing input was sorted CD4+, CD8+, or CD8+CD57+ T cells (not recorded which) from PBMCs. The receptors were sampled from a human donor with aplastic anemia.

This clonotype was detected ten times or more. The chain uses TRBV7-9 and TRBJ1-1; D possibly corresponds to TRBD1 (6 bases). The germline CDR1 and CDR2 sequences are SEHNR and FQNEAQ (reference sequence). The CDR3 sequence is 14 residues long. V was shortened by 5 bases and J by 5 bases, with 15 bases between the two germline ends. The CDR3 DNA reads TGTGCCAGCAGCCCAGGCCCAGGGGTTACTGAAGCTTTCTTT. Protein: CASSPGPGVTEAFF.

This clonotype appeared a single time. V gene TRBV2 combines with J gene TRBJ1-3; possibly TRBD1 for D (6 bases). Trimming took off 8 bases at V and 2 bases at J, with 10 bases between the two ends. The CDR3 has 13 amino acids. The germline CDR1 and CDR2 sequences are SNHLY and FYNNEI. CDR3 in DNA: TGTGCCAGCGACAGGCCGCCTGGAAACACCATATATTTT. Its protein is CASDRPPGNTIYF.

The chain combines TRBV19 with TRBJ1-1; 8 positions match TRBD1. Trimming at V came to 9 bases and at J to 3 bases, leaving 6 bases not matched to a gene. Per germline, CDR1 LNHDA and CDR2 SQIVND (reference sequence). The CDR3 length is 13 residues. The CDR3 DNA follows: TGTGCCAGCAAAGTGACAGGGGACACTGAAGCTTTCTTT. Its translation: CASKVTGDTEAFF.

The chain recombines TRBV7-8 with TRBJ1-3; 7 nucleotides agree with TRBD1. This CDR3 spans 15 amino acids. V lost 9 bases to trimming and J lost 2 bases; unmatched junction nucleotides: 10. Germline lookup yields CDR1 SGHVS and CDR2 FQNEAQ. This CDR3 is CASSIPTGTGNTIYF. CDR3 DNA: TGTGCCAGTAGTATCCCGACAGGGACTGGAAACACCATATATTTT.

This chain uses TRBV19 with TRBJ1-2; D perhaps matches TRBD1 (5 bases). This CDR3 region has 12 residues. Germline V gene sequence: CDR1 LNHDA, CDR2 SQIVND (reference sequence). The V gene lost 3 bases and the J gene lost 10 bases, with 12 bases spanning the gap. The CDR3 here is CASSMGGGHYTF. The DNA of the CDR3 is TGTGCCAGTAGTATGGGCGGTGGACACTACACCTTC.

The chain carries TRBV2 and TRBJ2-1; weak D call: TRBD1 (5 bases). Germline CDR1 SNHLY, CDR2 FYNNEI. This CDR3 comprises 12 residues. Trimming took 4 bases from V and 10 from J, leaving 11 bases between them. For the CDR3, the DNA is TGTGCCAGCAGTGGGGGCGGCAGCGAGCAGTTCTTC. Residues: CASSGGGSEQFF.

This clonotype turned up a few times. The chain recombines TRBV15 with TRBJ2-1; D gene uncertain. The V and J ends lost 1 base and 8 bases respectively, with 12 bases between them. CDR1 and CDR2 (germline): LNHNV, YYDKDF (reference sequence). The CDR3 covers 14 residues. The CDR3 sequence: CATSRGLLLDEQFF. Written as DNA, the CDR3 is TGTGCCACCAGCAGAGGGCTCCTTTTGGATGAGCAGTTCTTC.

The sample holds a few counts of this clonotype. Written as DNA, the CDR3 is TGTGCCAGCAGCTTTAGCTTCGGGGGCCAAGAGACCCAGTACTTC. Translating gives CASSFSFGGQETQYF. The gene calls are TRBV28 and TRBJ2-5; D may be TRBD2 (6 bases). Trimming shortened V by 6 bases and J by 1 base, and 15 bases separated the two germline ends. This CDR3 contains 15 residues. CDR1 and CDR2 from the germline V gene are MDHEN and SYDVKM.

The V and J genes are TRBV7-9 and TRBJ2-1; D is possibly TRBD1 (6 bases). In germline, CDR1 is SEHNR, CDR2 FQNEAQ (reference sequence). CDR3 length: 13 amino acids. V gave up 5 bases and J gave up 7 bases, with 12 bases separating them. CDR3 amino acids: CASSVRGGNEQFF. CDR3 DNA: TGTGCCAGCAGCGTGAGAGGGGGTAATGAGCAGTTCTTC.

This clonotype was found many times. The chain recombines TRBV6-1 with TRBJ2-5; TRBD2 matches 9 bases. CDR3 length equals 14 residues. Trimming at V came to 4 bases and at J to 2 bases, leaving 2 bases not matched to a gene. The germline CDR1 and CDR2 sequences are MNHNS and SASEGT. In nucleotides, the CDR3 is TGTGCCAGCAGTGCTCTAGCGGGACAAGAGACCCAGTACTTC. It specifies CASSALAGQETQYF.

This clonotype was counted only a few times. This sequence joins TRBV4-1 and TRBJ2-5, with 7 nucleotides matching TRBD1. The CDR3 sequence is 16 residues long. The germline gives CDR1 MGHRA, CDR2 YSYEKL. V was pared by 0 bases and J by 6 bases, with 10 bases of the junction left unmatched. The CDR3: CASSQELTGSVKTQYF. DNA for the CDR3: TGCGCCAGCAGCCAAGAGTTGACAGGGAGCGTAAAGACCCAGTACTTC.

Notes on this clonotype: A read error may explain this, as a much larger clone is one base away. This sequence joins TRBV30 and TRBJ2-7; D is undetermined. Per germline, CDR1 GTSNPN and CDR2 SVGIG (reference sequence). CDR3 length equals 11 residues. Here the CDR3 DNA reads TGTGCCTGGAGTGTGGGTCACGAGCGGTACTTC. It translates to CAWSVGHERYF. The whole variable domain, filled in from reference TRBV30 and TRBJ2-7, reads SQTIHQWPATLVQPVGSPLSLECTVEGTSNPNLYWYRQAAGRGLQLLFYSVGIGQISSEVPQNLSASRPQDRQFILSSKKLLLSDSGFYLCAWSVGHERYFGPGTRLTVT.

Points on this clonotype: The junction does not match germline at one end; this may be a read error. The CDR3 region has the DNA TGTGCCACCAGCGGGGGACAGTCAACTGAAGCACCCCTCCACTTT. It is translated as CATSGGQSTEAPLHF. This chain links TRBV13 with TRBJ1-6, with 7 bases lining up with TRBD1. The germline gives CDR1 PRHDT, CDR2 FYEKMQ (reference sequence). The CDR3 runs to 15 residues.

With respect to this clonotype: An end of the junction does not agree with germline; a read error may underlie this. The CDR3: CSARDRLAESTDAQYF. In nucleotides, the CDR3 is TGCAGTGCTAGAGATAGGCTAGCTGAATCCACAGATGCGCAGTATTTT. This chain uses TRBV20-1 with TRBJ2-3; D is possibly TRBD2 (5 bases). The CDR3 is 16 amino acids. The germline V gene has CDR1 DFQATT and CDR2 SNEGSKA (reference sequence).

Here the CDR3 DNA reads TGTGCCAGCAGACGGGCTGGTGGTGCTAATGAGCAGTTCTTC. Protein sequence: CASRRAGGANEQFF. V and J are TRBV7-6 and TRBJ2-1; D not certain. CDR1 and CDR2 from the germline V gene are SGHVS and FNYEAQ. The V end was cut by 6 bases, the J end by 7 bases, with 16 bases between. There are 14 residues in the CDR3.

With respect to this clonotype: This may be a read error, as it is one base from a much larger clone. This sequence joins TRBV5-5 and TRBJ2-3; 8 bases match TRBD1. The CDR3 covers 16 residues. Germline assignment: CDR1 SGHKS and CDR2 YYEKEE (reference sequence). CDR3 nucleotide sequence: TGTGCCTGCAGCTATGGGGACAGGAGAACTACCAGTACGCAGTATTTT. Translating it yields CACSYGDRRTTSTQYF.

The V gene is TRBV7-8, the J gene TRBJ2-7; D not resolved. V dropped 0 bases and J dropped 0 bases, with 9 bases sitting between them. The germline gives CDR1 SGHVS, CDR2 FQNEAQ. This CDR3 spans 15 amino acids. CDR3 DNA: TGTGCCAGCAGCTTAGCAAGTGGAAACTCCTACGAGCAGTACTTC. Translation: CASSLASGNSYEQYF.

The chain joins TRBV6-2 or TRBV6-3 to TRBJ2-7; 9 bases are shared with TRBD2. J was trimmed by 0 bases and V by 6 bases; bases with no gene match: 9. The germline gives CDR1 MNHEY, CDR2 SVGEGT. The CDR3 has 16 residues. CDR3 protein: CASSLHSGGSSYEQYF. The CDR3 DNA sequence: TGTGCCAGCAGCCTCCATAGCGGGGGCTCCTCCTACGAGCAGTACTTC.

With regard to this clonotype: At one end, the junction sequence differs from germline, possibly due to a read error. The chain combines TRBV20-1 with TRBJ2-1; 7 bases align to TRBD2. The germline gives CDR1 DFQATT, CDR2 SNEGSKA (reference sequence). This CDR3 contains 19 residues. CDR3 sequence: CSAGDLGLADRKNYNEQFF. DNA of the CDR3: TGCAGTGCTGGAGATTTGGGGCTAGCGGACCGTAAAAATTACAATGAGCAGTTCTTC.

This clonotype was counted many times. This rearrangement joins TRBV9 to TRBJ1-6; TRBD1 is a possible D gene (6 bases). Germline loops: CDR1 SGDLS, CDR2 YYNGEE. Trimming removed 0 bases from V and 2 bases from J, with 12 bases in between. This CDR3 is built from 17 residues. CDR3 nucleotides: TGTGCCAGCAGCGTAGAAGGTTCAGGGGCCTATAATTCACCCCTCCACTTT. This gives the protein CASSVEGSGAYNSPLHF.

This chain links TRBV15 with TRBJ2-7; D call uncertain. Germline values: CDR1 LNHNV, CDR2 YYDKDF (reference sequence). Trimming removed 4 bases at V and 8 bases at J, with 27 bases between. The CDR3 has 17 amino acids. CDR3 loop: CATSTQVGAGNQPQQYF. CDR3 sequence (DNA): TGTGCCACCAGCACCCAAGTGGGCGCTGGCAATCAGCCCCAGCAGTACTTC.